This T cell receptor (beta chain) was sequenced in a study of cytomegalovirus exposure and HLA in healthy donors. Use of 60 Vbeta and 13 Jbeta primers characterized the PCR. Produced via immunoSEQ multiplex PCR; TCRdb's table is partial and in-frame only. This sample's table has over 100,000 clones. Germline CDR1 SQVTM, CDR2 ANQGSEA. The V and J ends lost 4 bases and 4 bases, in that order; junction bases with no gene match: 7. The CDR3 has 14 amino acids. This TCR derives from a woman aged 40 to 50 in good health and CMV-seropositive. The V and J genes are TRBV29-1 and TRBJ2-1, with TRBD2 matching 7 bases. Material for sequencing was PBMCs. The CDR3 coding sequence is TGCAGCGTTGGCGGGAGAAGTCCGTACAATGAGCAGTTCTTC. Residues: CSVGGRSPYNEQFF.